The 32 T cell receptor beta chains in this list originate from one sample, sequenced in a study of T cells in Graves' hyperthyroidism and ophthalmopathy. Amplified TCR beta CDR3 regions came from RNA transcripts. HTBI primers drove first-round RT-PCR of the TCR CDR3. TCRdb re-called the multiplex PCR reads with MiXCR, one entry per CDR3 protein. The sample consists of some 690,000 distinct CDR3 sequences, around 15% of them appearing once. What was sequenced was blood. All receptors derive from a man aged 45 to 65 with Graves' hyperthyroidism.

This clonotype appeared many times. This sequence joins TRBV2 and TRBJ1-1; D perhaps matches TRBD1 (5 bases). Deletions cut 5 bases from V and 2 bases from J, with 9 bases between. The CDR3 covers 13 residues. Germline lookup yields CDR1 SNHLY and CDR2 FYNNEI. The CDR3 nucleotides read TGTGCCAGCAGTTCGGACACAAACACTGAAGCTTTCTTT. Its translation is CASSSDTNTEAFF.

This clonotype was seen ten or more times. V usage is TRBV30 and J usage is TRBJ2-2, with D perhaps TRBD1 (6 bases). Germline V gene lookup returns CDR1 GTSNPN and CDR2 SVGIG (reference sequence). CDR3 length: 14 residues. V was trimmed by 5 bases and J by 2 bases, leaving 12 bases between them. In DNA, the CDR3 is TGTGCCTGGCAACGGGACACCAACACCGGGGAGCTGTTTTTT. It specifies CAWQRDTNTGELFF.

About this clonotype itself: Being one base from a much bigger clone, this may be a read error. The chain joins TRBV11-2 to TRBJ1-6; the match to TRBD1 covers 7 bases. The CDR3 has 13 residues. Germline CDR1 SGHAT, CDR2 FQNNGV. The CDR3 DNA sequence: TGTGCCAGCGGCTTGGACAGGCTTTCACCCCTCCACTTT. Protein sequence: CASGLDRLSPLHF.

This clonotype was seen ten or more times. J is TRBJ2-2 and V is TRBV9; D ambiguous. The CDR3 covers 17 residues. Trimming shortened V by 0 bases and J by 1 base, and 13 bases separated the two germline ends. Germline-derived CDR1 and CDR2 are SGDLS and YYNGEE. CDR3 region: CASSVGPGRLNTGELFF. The CDR3, as DNA: TGTGCCAGCAGCGTAGGCCCAGGACGGCTGAACACCGGGGAGCTGTTTTTT.

This clonotype was counted between two and nine times. The chain joins TRBV3-1 to TRBJ2-7; tentatively, D is TRBD2 (6 bases). The V and J ends lost 0 bases and 0 bases respectively, with 12 bases between them. The CDR3 runs to 16 residues. The germline V gene has CDR1 LGHDT and CDR2 YNNKEL (reference sequence). The CDR3 DNA reads as TGTGCCAGCAGCCAAGATGGGCGGGGCAACTCCTACGAGCAGTACTTC. Translation: CASSQDGRGNSYEQYF.

J is TRBJ2-1 and V is TRBV27; perhaps TRBD2 as D (6 bases). The V gene lost 3 bases and the J gene lost 3 bases, with 12 bases spanning the gap. CDR1 is MNHEY and CDR2 is SMNVEV in the germline V gene (reference sequence). The CDR3 spans 15 residues. The CDR3 protein is CASSFSGNLYNEQFF. The CDR3 nucleotides are TGTGCCAGCAGTTTTAGCGGCAACCTCTACAATGAGCAGTTCTTC.

Only a few counts were recorded for this clonotype. The chain carries TRBV30 and TRBJ2-7; 9 bases line up with TRBD1. The germline CDR1 and CDR2 sequences are GTSNPN and SVGIG (reference sequence). This CDR3 spans 13 amino acids. The V segment lost 8 bases and the J segment 1 base; nucleotides outside the gene matches: 6. The CDR3 DNA reads as TGTGCCCAAGACAGGGGGTCTTCCTACGAGCAGTACTTC. Residues: CAQDRGSSYEQYF.

At least ten counts were recorded for this clonotype. The V gene is TRBV12-3 or TRBV12-4, the J gene TRBJ1-1; D may be TRBD1 (6 bases). The CDR3 is 14 amino acids. Trimming shortened V by 3 bases and J by 4 bases, and 12 bases separated the two germline ends. The CDR3 nucleotides read TGTGCCAGCAGTTTTTCCGGGGGCATCACTGAAGCTTTCTTT. Translation gives CASSFSGGITEAFF.

This clonotype was seen a few times. The chain recombines TRBV19 with TRBJ1-1; a possible D gene is TRBD1 (6 bases). This CDR3 spans 14 amino acids. The germline V gene has CDR1 LNHDA and CDR2 SQIVND (reference sequence). Between the trimmed V and J ends, which lost 7 bases and 4 bases, there was a span of 16 bases. DNA of the CDR3: TGTGCCAGTAACCGAAACCTAGGGGGCACTGAAGCTTTCTTT. Protein sequence: CASNRNLGGTEAFF.

This clonotype was recorded at least ten times. The CDR3 DNA reads TGCGCCAGCAGCCCGCAGCCGGCAGGGGGCGCAGAGACCCAGTACTTC. Translating gives CASSPQPAGGAETQYF. V and J are TRBV5-1 and TRBJ2-5, with 8 bases lining up with TRBD1. The CDR3 is 16 residues long. V was clipped by 4 bases and J by 4 bases; unmatched bases: 12. Germline CDR1 is SGHRS and CDR2 is YFSETQ.

The rearrangement uses TRBV28 and TRBJ1-3; possible D gene TRBD1, 6 bases. Germline CDR1 and CDR2: MDHEN and SYDVKM. The CDR3 is 15 amino acids. V was clipped by 5 bases and J by 4 bases, with 15 bases between them. The CDR3 loop reads CASSLPGAYGNTIYF. The CDR3 nucleotides are TGTGCCAGCAGTCTCCCGGGGGCTTACGGAAACACCATATATTTT.

In its sample, this clonotype was seen a few times. The chain recombines TRBV7-9 with TRBJ2-1; unclear D gene. The CDR3 runs 14 residues. V was pared by 1 base and J by 6 bases, with 10 bases between. Looked up from germline, CDR1 is SEHNR and CDR2 is FQNEAQ (reference sequence). CDR3 DNA: TGTGCCAGCAGCTTAGTTTCAGGTGGCAATGAGCAGTTCTTC. Translated, it gives CASSLVSGGNEQFF.

This clonotype was counted a few times. V usage is TRBV7-8 and J usage is TRBJ2-7; 9 bases align to TRBD1. CDR3 size: 15 residues. The germline gives CDR1 SGHVS, CDR2 FQNEAQ. The V and J ends lost 3 bases and 4 bases, in that order; junction bases with no gene match: 7. CDR3 sequence reads: CASSFRGQGLYEQYF. The CDR3 DNA is TGTGCCAGCAGCTTTAGGGGACAGGGCCTATACGAGCAGTACTTC.

This clonotype has a handful of counts. V and J are TRBV6-1 and TRBJ2-4; D is possibly TRBD1 (6 bases). The CDR3 extends over 15 amino acids. Germline V CDR1 and CDR2: MNHNS, SASEGT. With 6 bases removed from V and 1 base from J, the gap between germline ends came to 13 bases. The CDR3 here is CASRSNRVAKNIQYF. The CDR3 coding sequence is TGTGCCAGCAGAAGCAACAGGGTGGCCAAAAACATTCAGTACTTC.

The chain recombines TRBV14 with TRBJ2-3; 8 nucleotides align to TRBD2. V lost 0 bases and J lost 3; bases outside the gene matches: 5. In germline, CDR1 is SGHDN, CDR2 FVKESK. This CDR3 has 16 amino acids. Here the CDR3 reads CASSQEVSGETDTQYF. The CDR3 DNA sequence: TGTGCCAGCAGCCAAGAGGTTAGCGGGGAAACAGATACGCAGTATTTT.

This clonotype showed up many times. V and J are TRBV2 and TRBJ1-5; weak D call: TRBD1 (5 bases). The CDR3 contains 14 residues. The ends were cut back, 1 base at V and 2 bases at J, with 6 bases in the middle. The V gene's germline CDR1 is SNHLY and CDR2 FYNNEI. The DNA of the CDR3 is TGTGCCAGCAGTGAAGGCAGGGGCAATCAGCCCCAGCATTTT. Encoded protein: CASSEGRGNQPQHF.

This clonotype has a handful of counts. This chain connects TRBV13 to TRBJ2-1; 8 nucleotides align to TRBD2. The junction had 3 bases not matched to a gene; V was cut back by 4 bases and J by 7 bases. This CDR3 comprises 13 residues. In germline, CDR1 is PRHDT, CDR2 FYEKMQ (reference sequence). The CDR3 sequence: CASSSRGGNEQFF. The DNA for the CDR3 is TGTGCCAGCAGCTCCCGGGGGGGGAATGAGCAGTTCTTC.

V gene TRBV7-9 combines with J gene TRBJ2-7, with D hard to call. This CDR3 has 12 residues. The V and J ends lost 4 bases and 10 bases respectively, with 14 bases between them. Germline CDR1 and CDR2: SEHNR and FQNEAQ (reference sequence). The CDR3 region has the DNA TGTGCCAGCAGCTCCCCGGGTAAGGAACAGTACTTC. Protein: CASSSPGKEQYF.

This clonotype has only a few counts. The chain couples TRBV2 to TRBJ2-1; 8 nucleotides line up with TRBD2. The J segment lost 7 bases and the V segment lost 3 bases, leaving 11 bases of the junction unmatched. There are 16 residues in the CDR3. CDR1 is SNHLY, CDR2 FYNNEI, per germline. Written as DNA, the CDR3 is TGTGCCAGCAGTGAGGGACTAGAGCGGGACTCTAATGAGCAGTTCTTC. It codes for CASSEGLERDSNEQFF.

This clonotype was observed a handful of times. A much larger clone sits a single nucleotide away, making a read error possible. The rearrangement uses TRBV29-1 and TRBJ2-7; TRBD2 aligns across 14 bases. J was trimmed by 3 bases and V by 3 bases; bases with no gene match: 1. Per germline, CDR1 SQVTM and CDR2 ANQGSEA. This CDR3 spans 14 amino acids. In DNA form, the CDR3 reads TGCAGCGTTGACGGGACTAGCGGGAGCTACGAGCAGTACTTC. It translates to CSVDGTSGSYEQYF.

This clonotype was picked up many times. The chain uses TRBV11-2 and TRBJ2-5; 8 bases match TRBD2. V gave up 0 bases and J gave up 5 bases; unmatched junction bases: 5. Germline V CDR1 and CDR2: SGHAT, FQNNGV. This CDR3 spans 15 amino acids. CDR3 region: CASSLDYGRAETQYF. CDR3 DNA sequence: TGTGCCAGCAGCTTAGATTACGGGAGGGCCGAGACCCAGTACTTC.

This clonotype was detected ten times or more. The V gene is TRBV11-2, the J gene TRBJ2-3, with D uncertain. Germline CDR1 reads SGHAT; CDR2 reads FQNNGV. The CDR3 loop spans 15 amino acids. Trimming took off 2 bases at V and 3 bases at J, with 12 bases between the two ends. The CDR3 bases are TGTGCCAGCAGCTTAAACCGTGTTGAAACAGATACGCAGTATTTT. This translates into CASSLNRVETDTQYF.

At least ten counts were recorded for this clonotype. V usage is TRBV11-2 and J usage is TRBJ2-7, with D possibly TRBD1 on 5 matching bases. The germline V and J ends were trimmed by 5 bases and 2 bases, with 10 bases remaining between them. The germline gives CDR1 SGHAT, CDR2 FQNNGV. The CDR3 has 13 amino acids. CDR3 DNA sequence: TGTGCCAGCAGCAACCAGGGTCCCTACGAGCAGTACTTC. Translating it yields CASSNQGPYEQYF.

This clonotype has ten or more counts. The rearrangement links TRBV28 to TRBJ2-5; D is uncertain. CDR3 size: 15 residues. CDR1 MDHEN and CDR2 SYDVKM come from the germline V gene. Trimming took off 6 bases at V and 0 bases at J, with 14 bases between the two ends. The CDR3 DNA is TGTGCCAGCAGGAGAATAGGGCTGGACCAAGAGACCCAGTACTTC. Translation gives CASRRIGLDQETQYF.

To note about this clonotype: This clone may be a read error of a much larger clone one base away. The chain couples TRBV2 to TRBJ2-5; weak D call: TRBD1 (6 bases). The V and J ends lost 6 bases and 13 bases respectively, with 12 bases between them. Germline V gene lookup returns CDR1 SNHLY and CDR2 FYNNEI. This CDR3 spans 10 amino acids. The CDR3 here is CASRGAVTYF. CDR3 nucleotides: TGTGCCAGCAGGGGGGCAGTCACGTACTTC.

In this sample, this clonotype turned up many times. This chain uses TRBV28 with TRBJ2-1; 12 nucleotides line up with TRBD2. This CDR3 has 16 amino acids. V was clipped by 2 bases and J by 7 bases; unmatched bases: 6. Per the germline V gene, CDR1 is MDHEN and CDR2 is SYDVKM. CDR3 coding DNA: TGTGCCAGCAGTTTACCGACTAGCGGGAGTCGTAATGAGCAGTTCTTC. It specifies CASSLPTSGSRNEQFF. The full variable domain, completed using reference TRBV28 and TRBJ2-1, is DVKVTQSSRYLVKRTGEKVFLECVQDMDHENMFWYRQDPGLGLRLIYFSYDVKMKEKGDIPEGYSVSREKKERFSLILESASTNQTSMYLCASSLPTSGSRNEQFFGPGTRLTVL.

This clonotype was detected many times. J is TRBJ2-1 and V is TRBV7-9; D is possibly TRBD2 (6 bases). This CDR3 comprises 12 residues. CDR1 is SEHNR, CDR2 FQNEAQ, per germline (reference sequence). The V end was cut by 4 bases, the J end by 10 bases, with 11 bases between. CDR3 DNA sequence: TGTGCCAGCAGCTCAACTAGCAAAGAGCAGTTCTTC. This sequence encodes CASSSTSKEQFF.

This clonotype was seen a handful of times. V and J are TRBV6-5 and TRBJ2-7, with 8 bases matching TRBD2. CDR3 size: 17 residues. V lost 5 bases and J lost 4; bases outside the gene matches: 16. Germline lookup yields CDR1 MNHEY and CDR2 SVGAGI. This chain's CDR3 is CASSPSHSGTRFYEQYF. In DNA form, the CDR3 reads TGTGCCAGCAGTCCCTCGCATAGCGGGACTCGTTTTTACGAGCAGTACTTC.

J is TRBJ2-2 and V is TRBV29-1; D gene unclear. The CDR3 runs to 12 residues. Germline-derived CDR1 and CDR2 are SQVTM and ANQGSEA. Trimming removed 4 bases from V and 1 base from J, with 4 bases in between. The CDR3 sequence is CSVALNTGELFF. CDR3 sequence (DNA): TGCAGCGTTGCCTTGAACACCGGGGAGCTGTTTTTT.

This clonotype was seen a handful of times. The chain employs TRBV9 and TRBJ2-2; D uncertain. Germline V gene data show CDR1 as SGDLS and CDR2 as YYNGEE. The length of the CDR3 is 18 residues. The V and J ends lost 0 bases and 0 bases respectively, with 15 bases between them. CDR3 DNA: TGTGCCAGCAGCGTAGCGGGCAATCTTTACGCGAACACCGGGGAGCTGTTTTTT. This gives the protein CASSVAGNLYANTGELFF.

V is TRBV24-1 and J is TRBJ2-1; the match to TRBD2 covers 11 bases. With 4 bases clipped from V and 7 bases from J, the junction kept 11 bases outside the gene matches. This CDR3 has 17 amino acids. The germline CDR1 and CDR2 sequences are KGHDR and SFDVKD. The CDR3 region is CATSDPKLAGVGNEQFF. CDR3 sequence (DNA): TGTGCCACCAGTGACCCAAAACTAGCGGGAGTTGGTAATGAGCAGTTCTTC.

With respect to this clonotype: Given a much more abundant clone one base away, this may be a read error. Here the CDR3 reads CSARGGRTSTDTQHF. CDR3 nucleotides: TGCAGTGCCAGGGGCGGGAGGACTAGCACAGATACGCAGCATTTT. This chain uses TRBV20-1 with TRBJ2-3, with D perhaps matching TRBD1 (6 bases). TRBJ1-5 explains the end of the DNA better; the J call may be wrong. Germline loops: CDR1 DFQATT, CDR2 SNEGSKA (reference sequence). The CDR3 totals 15 residues.